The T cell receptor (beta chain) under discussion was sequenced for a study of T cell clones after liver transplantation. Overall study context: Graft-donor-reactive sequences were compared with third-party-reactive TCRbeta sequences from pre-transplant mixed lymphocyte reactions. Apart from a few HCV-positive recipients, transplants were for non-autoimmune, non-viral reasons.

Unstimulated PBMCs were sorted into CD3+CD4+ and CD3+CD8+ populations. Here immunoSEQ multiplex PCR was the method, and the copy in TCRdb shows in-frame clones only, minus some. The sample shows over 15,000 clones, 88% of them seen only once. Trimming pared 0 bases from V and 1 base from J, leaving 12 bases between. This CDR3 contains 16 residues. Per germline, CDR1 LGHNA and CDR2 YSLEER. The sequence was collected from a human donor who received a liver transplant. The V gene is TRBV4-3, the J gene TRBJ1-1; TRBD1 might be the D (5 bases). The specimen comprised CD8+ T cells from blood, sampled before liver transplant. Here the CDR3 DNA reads TGCGCCAGCAGCCAAGATCGCGGGGGGGGGAACACTGAAGCTTTCTTT. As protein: CASSQDRGGGNTEAFF.